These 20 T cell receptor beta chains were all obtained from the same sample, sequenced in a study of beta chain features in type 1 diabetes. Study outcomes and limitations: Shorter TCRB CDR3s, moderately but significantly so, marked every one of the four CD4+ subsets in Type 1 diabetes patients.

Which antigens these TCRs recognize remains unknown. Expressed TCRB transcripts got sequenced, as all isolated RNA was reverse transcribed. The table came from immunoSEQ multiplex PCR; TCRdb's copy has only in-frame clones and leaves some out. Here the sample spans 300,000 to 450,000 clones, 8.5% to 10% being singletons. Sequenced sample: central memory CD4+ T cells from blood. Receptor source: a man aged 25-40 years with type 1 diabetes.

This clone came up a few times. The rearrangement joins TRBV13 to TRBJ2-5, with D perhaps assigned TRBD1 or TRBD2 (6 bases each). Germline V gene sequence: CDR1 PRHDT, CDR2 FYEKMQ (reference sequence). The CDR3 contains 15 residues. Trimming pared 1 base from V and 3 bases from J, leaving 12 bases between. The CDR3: CASSLVARGEETQYF. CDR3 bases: TGTGCCAGCAGCTTAGTAGCGAGGGGGGAAGAGACCCAGTACTTC.

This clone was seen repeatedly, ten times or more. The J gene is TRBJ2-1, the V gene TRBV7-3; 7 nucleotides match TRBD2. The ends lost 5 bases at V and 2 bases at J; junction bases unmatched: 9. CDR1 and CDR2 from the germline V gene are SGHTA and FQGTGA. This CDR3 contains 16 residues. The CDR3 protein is CASSQDAGATYNEQFF. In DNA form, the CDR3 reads TGTGCCAGCAGCCAGGACGCGGGAGCGACCTACAATGAGCAGTTCTTC.

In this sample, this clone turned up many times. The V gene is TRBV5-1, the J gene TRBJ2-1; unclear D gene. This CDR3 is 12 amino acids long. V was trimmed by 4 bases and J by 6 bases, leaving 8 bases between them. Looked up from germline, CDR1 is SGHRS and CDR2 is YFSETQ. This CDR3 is CASSPGLNEQFF. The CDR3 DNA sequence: TGCGCCAGCAGCCCGGGCCTCAATGAGCAGTTCTTC.

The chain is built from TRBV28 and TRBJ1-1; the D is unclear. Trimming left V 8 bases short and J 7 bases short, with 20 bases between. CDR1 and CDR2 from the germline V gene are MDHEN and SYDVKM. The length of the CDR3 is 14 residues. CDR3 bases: TGTGCCAGCCTTCTCAGGACCGGCCTTGTTGAAGCTTTCTTT. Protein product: CASLLRTGLVEAFF.

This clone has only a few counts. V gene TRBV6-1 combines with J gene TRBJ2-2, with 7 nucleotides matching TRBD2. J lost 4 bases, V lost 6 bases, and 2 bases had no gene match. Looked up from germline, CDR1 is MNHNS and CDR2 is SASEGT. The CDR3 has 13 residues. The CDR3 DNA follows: TGTGCCAGCAGATCTAGCGGCACCGGGGAGCTGTTTTTT. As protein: CASRSSGTGELFF.

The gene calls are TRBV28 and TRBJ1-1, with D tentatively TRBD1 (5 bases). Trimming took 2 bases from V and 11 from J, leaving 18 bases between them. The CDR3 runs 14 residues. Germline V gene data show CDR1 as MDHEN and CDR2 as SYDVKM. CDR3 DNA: TGTGCCAGCAGTTTACCCACGGGGGGACTGGAGGCTTTCTTT. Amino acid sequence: CASSLPTGGLEAFF.

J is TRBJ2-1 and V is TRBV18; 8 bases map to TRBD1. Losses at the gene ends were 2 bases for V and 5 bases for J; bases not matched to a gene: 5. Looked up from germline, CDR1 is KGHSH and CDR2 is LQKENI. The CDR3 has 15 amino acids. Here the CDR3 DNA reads TGTGCCAGCTCACCAGTGGACAGGGTTGACAATGAGCAGTTCTTC. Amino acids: CASSPVDRVDNEQFF.

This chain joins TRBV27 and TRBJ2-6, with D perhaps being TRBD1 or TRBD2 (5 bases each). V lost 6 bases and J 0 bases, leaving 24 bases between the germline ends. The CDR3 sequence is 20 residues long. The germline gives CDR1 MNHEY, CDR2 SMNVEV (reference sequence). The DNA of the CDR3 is TGTGCCAGCAGCGACGGACGGTTTGGGACGTCATACTCTGGGGCCAACGTCCTGACTTTC. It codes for CASSDGRFGTSYSGANVLTF.

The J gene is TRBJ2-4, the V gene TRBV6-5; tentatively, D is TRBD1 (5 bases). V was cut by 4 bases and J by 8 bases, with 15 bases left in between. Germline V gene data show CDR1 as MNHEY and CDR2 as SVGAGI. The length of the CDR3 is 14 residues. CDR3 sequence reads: CASSLSARDDIQYF. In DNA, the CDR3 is TGTGCCAGCAGTTTATCAGCCAGGGATGACATTCAGTACTTC.

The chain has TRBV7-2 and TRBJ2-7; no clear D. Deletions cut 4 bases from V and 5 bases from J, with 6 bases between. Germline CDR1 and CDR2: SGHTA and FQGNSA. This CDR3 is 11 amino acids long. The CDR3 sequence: CASSSRDEQYF. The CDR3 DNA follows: TGTGCCAGCAGCTCCCGGGACGAGCAGTACTTC.

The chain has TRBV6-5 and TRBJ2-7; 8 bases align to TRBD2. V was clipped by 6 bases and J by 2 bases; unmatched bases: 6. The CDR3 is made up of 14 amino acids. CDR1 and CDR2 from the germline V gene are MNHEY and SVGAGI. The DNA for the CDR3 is TGTGCCAGCAGCCGGGGGGGAACTGCCTACGAGCAGTACTTC. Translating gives CASSRGGTAYEQYF.

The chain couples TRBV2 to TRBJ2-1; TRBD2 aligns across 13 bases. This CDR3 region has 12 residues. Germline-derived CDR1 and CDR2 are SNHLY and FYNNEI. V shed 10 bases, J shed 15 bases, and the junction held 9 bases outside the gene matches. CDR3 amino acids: CATSGLAGMGFF. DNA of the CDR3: TGTGCCACCTCGGGACTAGCGGGGATGGGGTTCTTC.

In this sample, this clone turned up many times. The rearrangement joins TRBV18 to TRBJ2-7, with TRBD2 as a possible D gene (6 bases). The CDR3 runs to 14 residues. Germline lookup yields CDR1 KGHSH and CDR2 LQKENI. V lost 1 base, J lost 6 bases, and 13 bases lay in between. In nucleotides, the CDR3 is TGTGCCAGCTCACCACTGTCCGGGGAGGTCGAGCAGTACTTC. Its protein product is CASSPLSGEVEQYF.

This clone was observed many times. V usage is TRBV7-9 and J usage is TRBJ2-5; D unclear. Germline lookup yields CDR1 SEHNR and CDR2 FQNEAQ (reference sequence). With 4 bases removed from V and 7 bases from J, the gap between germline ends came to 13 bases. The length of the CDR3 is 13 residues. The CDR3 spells CASSSDAGVTQYF. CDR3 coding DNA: TGTGCCAGCAGCTCCGATGCCGGCGTGACCCAGTACTTC.

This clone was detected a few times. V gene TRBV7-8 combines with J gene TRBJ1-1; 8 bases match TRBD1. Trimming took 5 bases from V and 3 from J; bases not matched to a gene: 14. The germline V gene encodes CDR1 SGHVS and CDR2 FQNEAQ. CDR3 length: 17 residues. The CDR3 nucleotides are TGTGCCAGCAGCCCTCCGACAGGGGCGCCGAGAGACACTGAAGCTTTCTTT. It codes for CASSPPTGAPRDTEAFF.

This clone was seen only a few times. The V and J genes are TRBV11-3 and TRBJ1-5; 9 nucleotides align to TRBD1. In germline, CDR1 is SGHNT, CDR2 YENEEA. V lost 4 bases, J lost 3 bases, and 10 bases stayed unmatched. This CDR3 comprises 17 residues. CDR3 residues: CASSSGGGTGLNQPQHF. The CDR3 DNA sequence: TGTGCCAGCAGCTCCGGCGGGGGGACAGGGCTCAATCAGCCCCAGCATTTT. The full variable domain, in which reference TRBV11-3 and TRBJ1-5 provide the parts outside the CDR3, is EAGVVQSPRYKIIEKKQPVAFWCNPISGHNTLYWYLQNLGQGPELLIRYENEEAVDDSQLPKDRFSAERLKGVDSTLKIQPAELGDSAVYLCASSSGGGTGLNQPQHFGDGTRLSIL.

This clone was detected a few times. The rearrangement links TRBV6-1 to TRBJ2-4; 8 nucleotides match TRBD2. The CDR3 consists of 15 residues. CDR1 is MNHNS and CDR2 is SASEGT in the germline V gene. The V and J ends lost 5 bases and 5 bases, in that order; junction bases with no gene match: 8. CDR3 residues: CASSFSGGAENIQYF. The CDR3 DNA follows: TGTGCCAGCAGTTTCAGCGGGGGCGCCGAAAACATTCAGTACTTC.

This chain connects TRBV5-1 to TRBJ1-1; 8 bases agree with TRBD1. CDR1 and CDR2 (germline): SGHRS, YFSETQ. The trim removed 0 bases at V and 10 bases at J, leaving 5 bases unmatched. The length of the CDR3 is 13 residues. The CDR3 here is CASSLGQGRGAFF. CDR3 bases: TGCGCCAGCAGCTTGGGACAGGGGAGAGGAGCTTTCTTT.

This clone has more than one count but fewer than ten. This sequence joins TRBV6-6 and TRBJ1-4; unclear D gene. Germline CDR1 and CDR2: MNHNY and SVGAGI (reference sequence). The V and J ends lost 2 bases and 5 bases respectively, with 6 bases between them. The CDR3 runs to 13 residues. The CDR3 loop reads CASSYASNEKLFF. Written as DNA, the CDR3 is TGTGCCAGCAGTTACGCCTCAAATGAAAAACTGTTTTTT.

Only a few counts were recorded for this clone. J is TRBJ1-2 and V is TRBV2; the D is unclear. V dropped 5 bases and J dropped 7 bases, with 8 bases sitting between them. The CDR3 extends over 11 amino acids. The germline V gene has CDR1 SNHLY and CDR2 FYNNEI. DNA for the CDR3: TGTGCCAGCAGTATAGGTGTTGGCTACACCTTC. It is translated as CASSIGVGYTF.